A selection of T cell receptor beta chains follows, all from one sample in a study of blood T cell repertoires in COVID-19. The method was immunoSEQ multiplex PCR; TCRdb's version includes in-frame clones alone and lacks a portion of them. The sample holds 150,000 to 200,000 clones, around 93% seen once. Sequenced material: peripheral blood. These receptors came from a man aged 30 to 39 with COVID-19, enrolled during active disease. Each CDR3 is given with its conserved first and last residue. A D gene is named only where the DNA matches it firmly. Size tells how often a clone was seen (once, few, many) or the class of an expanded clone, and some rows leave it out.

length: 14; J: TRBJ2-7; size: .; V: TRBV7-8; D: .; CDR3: CASIQANSRYEQYF; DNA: TGTGCCAGCATCCAGGCTAACAGCAGATACGAGCAGTACTTC
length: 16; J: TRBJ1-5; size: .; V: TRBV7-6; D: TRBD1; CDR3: CASSSGQGISNQPQHF; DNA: TGTGCCAGCAGCTCGGGACAGGGGATAAGCAATCAGCCCCAGCATTTT
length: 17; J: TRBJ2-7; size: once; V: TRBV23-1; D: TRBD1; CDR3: CASSQSHRDRFAYEQYF; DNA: TGCGCCAGCAGTCAGTCACACCGGGACAGATTTGCCTACGAGCAGTACTTC
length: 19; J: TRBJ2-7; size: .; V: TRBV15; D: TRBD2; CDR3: CATSRDTGLVAGLTYEQYF; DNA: TGTGCCACCAGCAGAGATACGGGGCTAGTAGCGGGCTTAACCTACGAGCAGTACTTC
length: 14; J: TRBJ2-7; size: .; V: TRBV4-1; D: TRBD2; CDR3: CASSQLASGSEQYF; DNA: TGCGCCAGCAGCCAACTCGCCAGCGGGAGCGAGCAGTACTTC
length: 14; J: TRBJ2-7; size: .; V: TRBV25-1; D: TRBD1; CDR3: CASSAGQGSEEQYF; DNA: TGTGCCAGCAGCGCGGGACAGGGGTCGGAGGAGCAGTACTTC
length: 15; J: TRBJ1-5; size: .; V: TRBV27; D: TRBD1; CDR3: CASSLTGLGNQPQHF; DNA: TGTGCCAGCAGTTTGACAGGGTTGGGCAATCAGCCCCAGCATTTT
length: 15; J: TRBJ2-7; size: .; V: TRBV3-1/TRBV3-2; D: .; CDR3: CASSQDQGGSYEQYF; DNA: TGTGCCAGCAGCCAAGATCAGGGAGGCTCCTACGAGCAGTACTTC
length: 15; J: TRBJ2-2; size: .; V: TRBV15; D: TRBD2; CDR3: CATSRVAGVTGELFF; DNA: TGTGCCACCAGCAGAGTGGCGGGAGTAACCGGGGAGCTGTTTTTT
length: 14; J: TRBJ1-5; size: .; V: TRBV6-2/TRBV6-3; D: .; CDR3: CASSQGLVNQPQHF; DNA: TGTGCCAGCAGTCAAGGACTGGTCAATCAGCCCCAGCATTTT
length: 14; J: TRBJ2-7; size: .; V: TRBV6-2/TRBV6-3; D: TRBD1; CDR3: CASSRTGGRNEQYF; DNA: TGTGCCAGCAGTCGGACAGGGGGCCGCAACGAGCAGTACTTC
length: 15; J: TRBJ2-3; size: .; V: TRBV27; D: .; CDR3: CASHPDGSSTDTQYF; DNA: TGTGCCAGCCACCCCGACGGGAGCTCCACAGATACGCAGTATTTT
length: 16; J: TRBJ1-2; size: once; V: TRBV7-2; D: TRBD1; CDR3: CASSPEQGGRGSGYTF; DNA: TGTGCCAGCAGCCCCGAGCAGGGGGGTCGAGGTTCTGGCTACACCTTC
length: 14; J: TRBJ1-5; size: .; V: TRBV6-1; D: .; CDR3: CASSEVPGLWPQHF; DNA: TGTGCCAGCAGTGAAGTGCCGGGTCTTTGGCCCCAGCATTTT
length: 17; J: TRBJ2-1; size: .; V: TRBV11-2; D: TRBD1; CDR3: CASRRPGGDRVRFGQFF; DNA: TGTGCCAGCAGACGCCCTGGGGGGGACAGGGTCCGGTTCGGGCAGTTCTTC
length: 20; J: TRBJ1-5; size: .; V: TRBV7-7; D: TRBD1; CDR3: CASSVMGCRDRGRSDQPQHF; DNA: TGTGCCAGCAGCGTAATGGGATGCCGGGACAGGGGGCGCTCGGATCAGCCCCAGCATTTT
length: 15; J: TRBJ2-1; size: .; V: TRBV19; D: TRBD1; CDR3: CASSMDREAYNEQFF; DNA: TGTGCCAGTAGTATGGACAGGGAGGCCTACAATGAGCAGTTCTTC
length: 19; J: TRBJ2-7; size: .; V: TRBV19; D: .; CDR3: CASRVEQGALSSSYYEQYF; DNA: TGTGCCAGTAGAGTTGAACAGGGCGCGCTGTCTTCCTCCTACTACGAGCAGTACTTC
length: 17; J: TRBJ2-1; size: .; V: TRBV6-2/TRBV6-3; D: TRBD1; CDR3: CASSYIKTGGSYNEQFF; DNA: TGTGCCAGCAGTTACATTAAGACAGGGGGCTCCTACAATGAGCAGTTCTTC
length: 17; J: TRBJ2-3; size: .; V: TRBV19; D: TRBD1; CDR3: CASSIIRWTGNTDTQYF; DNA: TGTGCCAGTAGTATAATCCGATGGACAGGAAACACAGATACGCAGTATTTT
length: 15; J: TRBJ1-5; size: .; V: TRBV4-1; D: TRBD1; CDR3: CASSLAGTGNQPQHF; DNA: TGCGCCAGCAGCCTCGCCGGGACAGGGAACCAGCCCCAGCATTTT
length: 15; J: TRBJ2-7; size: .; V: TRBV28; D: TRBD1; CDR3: CASSLGQGLGYEQYF; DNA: TGTGCCAGCAGTTTAGGACAGGGATTAGGCTACGAGCAGTACTTC
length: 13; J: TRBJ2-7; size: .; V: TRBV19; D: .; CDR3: CASSPRAPYEQYF; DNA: TGTGCCAGTAGTCCCAGGGCACCCTACGAGCAGTACTTC
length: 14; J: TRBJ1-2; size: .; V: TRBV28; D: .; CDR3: CASSPDSPNYGYTF; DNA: TGTGCCAGCAGCCCGGACAGCCCAAACTATGGCTACACCTTC
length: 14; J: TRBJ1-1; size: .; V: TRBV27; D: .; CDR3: CASSLTALNTEAFF; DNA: TGTGCCAGCAGTTTGACAGCTTTGAACACTGAAGCTTTCTTT
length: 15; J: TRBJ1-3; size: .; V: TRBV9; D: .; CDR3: CASSVGPPSGNTIYF; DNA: TGTGCCAGCAGCGTAGGGCCTCCCTCTGGAAACACCATATATTTT
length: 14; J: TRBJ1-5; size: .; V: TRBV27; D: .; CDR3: CASSLYPLDQPQHF; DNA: TGTGCCAGCAGTTTATATCCCCTAGATCAGCCCCAGCATTTT
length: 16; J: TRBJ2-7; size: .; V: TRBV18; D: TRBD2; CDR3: CASSPREGSGSYEQYF; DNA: TGTGCCAGCTCACCACGGGAAGGTAGCGGGAGTTACGAGCAGTACTTC
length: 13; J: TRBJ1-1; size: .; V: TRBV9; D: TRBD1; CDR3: CASSVDRGTEAFF; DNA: TGTGCCAGCAGCGTGGACAGGGGCACTGAAGCTTTCTTT
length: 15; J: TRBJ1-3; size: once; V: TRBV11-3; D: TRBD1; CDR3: CASSWDSSSGNTIYF; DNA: TGTGCCAGCAGCTGGGACAGCAGCTCTGGAAACACCATATATTTT
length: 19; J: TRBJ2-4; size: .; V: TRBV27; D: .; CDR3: CASSLQRGGAGGAKNIQYF; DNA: TGTGCCAGCAGTCTCCAACGTGGGGGGGCTGGTGGGGCCAAAAACATTCAGTACTTC
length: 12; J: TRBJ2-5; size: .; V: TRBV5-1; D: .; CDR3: CASSPFQETQYF; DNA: TGCGCCAGCAGCCCTTTTCAAGAGACCCAGTACTTC
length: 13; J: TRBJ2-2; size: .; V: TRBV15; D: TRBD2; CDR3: CATSSSGTGELFF; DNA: TGTGCCACCAGCAGTAGCGGGACCGGGGAGCTGTTTTTT
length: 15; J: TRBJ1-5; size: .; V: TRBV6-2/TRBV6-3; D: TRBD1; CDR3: CASSRTGGNNQPQHF; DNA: TGTGCCAGCAGCCGGACAGGGGGCAACAATCAGCCCCAGCATTTT
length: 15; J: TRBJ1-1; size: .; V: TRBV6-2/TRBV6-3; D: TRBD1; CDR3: CASSRGQGLRTEAFF; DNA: TGTGCCAGCAGTCGAGGACAGGGTTTGAGAACTGAAGCTTTCTTT
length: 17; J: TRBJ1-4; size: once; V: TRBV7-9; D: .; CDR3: CASSPLVGFETNEKLFF; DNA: TGTGCCAGCAGCCCCCTTGTCGGGTTTGAAACTAATGAAAAACTGTTTTTT
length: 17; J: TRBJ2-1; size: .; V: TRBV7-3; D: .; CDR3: CASSRPPQGSLNNEQFF; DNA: TGTGCCAGCAGCCGCCCCCCACAGGGTTCGTTAAACAATGAGCAGTTCTTC
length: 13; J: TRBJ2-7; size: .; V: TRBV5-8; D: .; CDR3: CASSWDTSYEQYF; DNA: TGTGCCAGCAGCTGGGACACCTCCTACGAGCAGTACTTC
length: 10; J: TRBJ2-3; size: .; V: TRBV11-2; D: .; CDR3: CASRSDTQYF; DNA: TGTGCCAGTCGTTCAGATACGCAGTATTTT